This note documents a single T cell receptor beta chain sequence. This record comes from a study of technical replicates of blood from a few donors. Generated by immunoSEQ multiplex PCR, the TCRdb table keeps only in-frame clones and is missing some. The sample lists roughly 82,000 clones, over 90% occurring once. Germline lookup yields CDR1 SEHNR and CDR2 FQNEAQ (reference sequence). The CDR3 runs to 18 residues. Between the trimmed V and J ends, which lost 1 base and 3 bases, there was a span of 22 bases. Sequencing used T cells isolated from PBMCs. V usage is TRBV7-9 and J usage is TRBJ2-7; D gene ambiguous. The TCR originated in a human donor in good health. For the CDR3, the DNA is TGTGCCAGCAGCTTAGTTACGGGTCCCGAGCGACCCATCTACGAGCAGTACTTC. It specifies CASSLVTGPERPIYEQYF. The complete variable domain, with remaining parts taken from reference TRBV7-9 and TRBJ2-7, reads DTGVSQNPRHKITKRGQNVTFRCDPISEHNRLYWYRQTLGQGPEFLTYFQNEAQLEKSRLLSDRFSAERPKGSFSTLEIQRTEQGDSAMYLCASSLVTGPERPIYEQYFGPGTRLTVT.